Sequencing of this TCR beta chain was carried out in a study of cytomegalovirus exposure and HLA in healthy donors. V lost 5 bases to trimming and J lost 7 bases; unmatched junction nucleotides: 7. The CDR3 spans 15 residues. Per the germline V gene, CDR1 is SGHTA and CDR2 is FQGNSA. It was with 60 Vbeta and 13 Jbeta primers that the PCR ran. Assay used: immunoSEQ multiplex PCR; TCRdb lists only in-frame clones, some missing. In the table there are under 200,000 clones, 75% to 90% of which are singletons. This receptor was obtained from a male donor in good health and CMV-seropositive. The sequencing sample was made of PBMCs. V gene TRBV7-2 combines with J gene TRBJ2-4; 11 bases are shared with TRBD1. CDR3 in DNA: TGTGCCAGCAGCCCGGACAGGGGGCGCTTCAACATTCAGTACTTC. Translating it yields CASSPDRGRFNIQYF. The complete variable domain, with remaining parts taken from reference TRBV7-2 and TRBJ2-4, reads GAGVSQSPSNKVTEKGKDVELRCDPISGHTALYWYRQSLGQGLEFLIYFQGNSAPDKSGLPSDRFSAERTGGSVSTLTIQRTQQEDSAVYLCASSPDRGRFNIQYFGAGTRLSVL.